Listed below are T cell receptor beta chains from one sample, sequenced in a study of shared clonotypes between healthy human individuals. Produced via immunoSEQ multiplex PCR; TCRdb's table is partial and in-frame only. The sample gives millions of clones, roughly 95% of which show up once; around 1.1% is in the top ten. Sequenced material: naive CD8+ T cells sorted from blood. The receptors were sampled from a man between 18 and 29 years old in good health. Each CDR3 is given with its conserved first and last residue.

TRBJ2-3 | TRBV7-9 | CASSPAVGLDTQYF
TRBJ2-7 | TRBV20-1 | CSALHQYEQYF
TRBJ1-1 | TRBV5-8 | CASSFTGQGAFF
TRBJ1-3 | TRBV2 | CASKHSPSGNTIYF
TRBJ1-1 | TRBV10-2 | CATLTGGTEAFF
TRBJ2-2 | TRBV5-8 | CASSLVWYEENTGELFF
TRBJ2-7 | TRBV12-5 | CASGYGDEQYF
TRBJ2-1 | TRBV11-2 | CASSLGTSYPDNEQFF
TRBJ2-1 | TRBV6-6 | CASSGSSYNEQFF
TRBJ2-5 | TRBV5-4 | CASSLWVGERETQYF
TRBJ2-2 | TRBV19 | CATSELAGVTGELFF
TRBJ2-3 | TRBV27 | CASSLGGTRFSDTQYF
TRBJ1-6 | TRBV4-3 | CASSQIGQINSPLHF
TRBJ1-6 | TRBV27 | CASSPNGESLHF
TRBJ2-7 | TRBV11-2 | CASRLTKTGTGFYEQYF
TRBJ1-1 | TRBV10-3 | CAISEQGLVSEAFF
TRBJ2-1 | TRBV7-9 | CASTLEGTLNEQFF
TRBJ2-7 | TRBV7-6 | CASSLGTRYEQYF
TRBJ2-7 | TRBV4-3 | CASSQAESGYPYEQYF
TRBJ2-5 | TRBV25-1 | CASITQETQYF
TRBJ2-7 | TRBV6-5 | CASRPGLSYEQYF
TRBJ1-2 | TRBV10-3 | CAISDLPEVRYGYTF
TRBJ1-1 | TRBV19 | CASSSGQGDTEAFF
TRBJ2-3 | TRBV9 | CASSVGAGGGTQYF
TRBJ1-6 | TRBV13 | CASSPGQGYSPLHF
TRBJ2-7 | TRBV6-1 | CASSVWGDRVAF
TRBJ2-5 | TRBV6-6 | CASSYSGLAETQYF
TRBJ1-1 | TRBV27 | CASSLRQGAFTEAFF
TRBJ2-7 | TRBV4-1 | CASSQDRAEGGYEQYF
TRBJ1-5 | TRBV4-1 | CASSQGPANQPQHF
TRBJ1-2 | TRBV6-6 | CASSYSGRDYGYTF
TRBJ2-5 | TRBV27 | CASSMMWGETQYF
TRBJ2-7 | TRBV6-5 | CASSFREAYEQYF
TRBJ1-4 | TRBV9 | CASSVDAAENEKLFF
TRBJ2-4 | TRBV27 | CASSLAGSDRDQYF
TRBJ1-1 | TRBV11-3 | CASSLPGQGRVEAFF
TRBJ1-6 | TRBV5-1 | CASSWGTGTGDDSPLHF
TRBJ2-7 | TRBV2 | CASGTYEQYF
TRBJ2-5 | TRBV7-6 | CASSSTNQETQYF
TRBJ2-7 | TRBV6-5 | CASSYLGDAYEQYF
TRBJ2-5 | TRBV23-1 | CASSRGKTQYF
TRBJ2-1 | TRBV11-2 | CASSLERLSMYNEQFF
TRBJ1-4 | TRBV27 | CASRPGTGGVYEKLFF
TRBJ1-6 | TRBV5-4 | CASSLDNSPLHF
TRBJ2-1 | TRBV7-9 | CASSLLPLAGEGNEQFF
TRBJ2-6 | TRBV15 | CATSSEMRSEGANVLTF
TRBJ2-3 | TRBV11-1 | CASSLLDDDTQYF
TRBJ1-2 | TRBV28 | CASSSDPGTGTYGYTF
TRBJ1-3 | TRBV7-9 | CASLSGNTIYF
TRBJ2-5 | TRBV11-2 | CASSLGGADQETQYF
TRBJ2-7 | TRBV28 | CASSLRGRRREQYF
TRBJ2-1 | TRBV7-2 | CASSLAGSSYNEQFF
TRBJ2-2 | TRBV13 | CASSTNTGELFF
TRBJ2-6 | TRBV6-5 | CASSSGTDGANVLTF
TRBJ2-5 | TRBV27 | CASSWGPAGGQETQYF